This T cell receptor (beta chain) was found in a study of T-cell memory formation after mild COVID-19. Study background: Across donors, TCR clusters were largely donor specific. Study results and limitations: Among contracting clones, CD4+ were mainly CM/EM and CD8+ enriched in EMRA. Clones that contracted from day 15 to 85 were balanced CD4/CD8, while later expanders leaned CD4+.

After 5'RACE with constant-segment primers, TCR alpha and TCR beta cDNA libraries carrying sample barcodes and UMIs were obtained. TCRdb analysed the 5' RACE reads with MiXCR anew, one entry per CDR3 protein. Altogether hundreds of thousands of distinct CDR3 sequences are present, roughly 15% being singletons, with the ten largest covering 22%. From germline, CDR1 is MNHEY and CDR2 SMNVEV (reference sequence). Trimming at V came to 7 bases and at J to 0 bases, leaving 3 bases not matched to a gene. CDR3 length: 14 amino acids. This clonotype was detected a few times. Its antigen is still unknown. The sequenced sample consisted of PBMCs or a T cell subset sorted from them (not recorded which). V usage is TRBV27 and J usage is TRBJ2-5; 9 positions match TRBD2. This receptor was taken from a man aged 18 to 30 who had mild COVID-19 (a few samples of this study predate the infection). Cell type and time point are not known. Here the CDR3 DNA reads TGTGCCAGCAAGCGGGGGGCGAACCAAGAGACCCAGTACTTC. Translation: CASKRGANQETQYF.